The 23 T cell receptor beta chains in this list originate from one sample, sequenced in a study of B cell selection in AIRE deficiency. Regulatory T cells were sorted as CD4+CD25hiCD127low/negative cells. Sequencing was performed with immunoSEQ multiplex PCR; in TCRdb, only in-frame clones are kept and a portion is missing. The data contain around 26,000 clones, approximately 90% of them singletons. The sequenced sample was CD4+CD25+ Tregs sorted from PBMCs. The receptors were sampled from a human donor in good health.

The chain links TRBV7-6 to TRBJ1-1; D possibly corresponds to TRBD1 (5 bases). V was cut by 3 bases and J by 0 bases, with 8 bases left in between. This CDR3 has 14 amino acids. Germline lookup yields CDR1 SGHVS and CDR2 FNYEAQ. CDR3 in amino acids: CASSLGGVNTEAFF. The CDR3 DNA reads as TGTGCCAGCAGCTTGGGGGGAGTGAACACTGAAGCTTTCTTT.

This chain uses TRBV6-5 with TRBJ2-4; D is ambiguous. The V end lost 6 bases, the J end lost 3 bases, and 9 bases lay between the germline ends. The V gene's germline CDR1 is MNHEY and CDR2 SVGAGI. The CDR3 is 13 residues long. Here the CDR3 DNA reads TGTGCCAGCAGAGCGAGAGACAAAAACATTCAGTACTTC. It codes for CASRARDKNIQYF.

This chain links TRBV11-3 with TRBJ1-1; 10 positions match TRBD1. V lost 5 bases and J lost 7; bases outside the gene matches: 7. The CDR3 consists of 14 residues. CDR1 and CDR2 (germline): SGHNT, YENEEA. The chain's CDR3 is CASSGGDRGSEAFF. The CDR3 nucleotides are TGTGCCAGCAGCGGCGGGGACAGGGGAAGTGAAGCTTTCTTT.

This chain links TRBV5-1 with TRBJ2-5; a possible D gene is TRBD1 (5 bases). The CDR3 loop spans 14 amino acids. V dropped 7 bases and J dropped 1 base, with 14 bases sitting between them. Germline V gives CDR1 SGHRS, CDR2 YFSETQ. For the CDR3, the DNA is TGCGCCAGCCATACCGGACACCTCCAAGAGACCCAGTACTTC. This translates into CASHTGHLQETQYF.

The V and J genes are TRBV7-2 and TRBJ2-2; tentative D call: TRBD1 (5 bases). The CDR3 runs 15 residues. Germline loops: CDR1 SGHTA, CDR2 FQGNSA. V was clipped by 1 base and J by 4 bases, with 10 bases between them. The CDR3 DNA reads as TGTGCCAGCAGCTTAGAGGGGCAGGGCACCGGGGAGCTGTTTTTT. Translating it yields CASSLEGQGTGELFF. Together with reference TRBV7-2 and TRBJ2-2, the CDR3 gives the full variable domain: GAGVSQSPSNKVTEKGKDVELRCDPISGHTALYWYRQSLGQGLEFLIYFQGNSAPDKSGLPSDRFSAERTGGSVSTLTIQRTQQEDSAVYLCASSLEGQGTGELFFGEGSRLTVL.

The rearrangement links TRBV11-2 to TRBJ2-3; D possibly uses TRBD1 or TRBD2 (5 bases each). The V gene lost 4 bases and the J gene lost 0 bases, with 11 bases spanning the gap. CDR1 and CDR2 from the germline V gene are SGHAT and FQNNGV. The CDR3 sequence is 15 residues long. Written as DNA, the CDR3 is TGTGCCAGCAGCTGGGACGGACGAAGCACAGATACGCAGTATTTT. Residues: CASSWDGRSTDTQYF.

The chain links TRBV15 to TRBJ1-5; 8 bases match TRBD1. Germline V gene sequence: CDR1 LNHNV, CDR2 YYDKDF (reference sequence). Germline trimming cut 0 bases from V and 7 bases from J; bases unmatched to any gene: 11. The CDR3 runs to 17 residues. CDR3 sequence (DNA): TGTGCCACCAGCAGAGATCCCCTTGGACAGGGCGGGCAGCCCCAGCATTTT. This encodes CATSRDPLGQGGQPQHF.

The chain carries TRBV14 and TRBJ2-1; 12 nucleotides agree with TRBD2. The CDR3 totals 13 residues. In germline, CDR1 is SGHDN, CDR2 FVKESK. After removal of 3 bases from V and 16 bases from J, the junction contained 7 bases not matched to a gene. The CDR3 region has the DNA TGTGCCAGCAGCCAGGCCTGGACTAGCGGGGAATTCTTC. It codes for CASSQAWTSGEFF.

CDR3 in amino acids: CASSEASTDTQYF. CDR3 nucleotides: TGTGCCAGCAGTGAAGCCAGCACAGATACGCAGTATTTT. The genes are TRBV2 and TRBJ2-3; D gene unclear. V dropped 0 bases and J dropped 0 bases, with 1 base sitting between them. CDR1 SNHLY and CDR2 FYNNEI come from the germline V gene. CDR3 length: 13 amino acids.

V and J are TRBV10-3 and TRBJ2-5, with 13 bases matching TRBD2. This CDR3 region has 19 residues. Per the germline V gene, CDR1 is ENHRY and CDR2 is SYGVKD. With 0 bases clipped from V and 2 bases from J, the junction kept 9 bases outside the gene matches. The CDR3 sequence is CAISESGTSGAGGQETQYF. Written as DNA, the CDR3 is TGTGCCATCAGTGAGTCGGGGACTAGCGGGGCGGGAGGACAAGAGACCCAGTACTTC.

Here the CDR3 DNA reads TGCGCCAGTTCTCGGGACAGCCTATCTGTTAGCACAGATACGCAGTATTTT. Its protein is CASSRDSLSVSTDTQYF. The V gene is TRBV5-1, the J gene TRBJ2-3; 7 bases agree with TRBD1. This CDR3 comprises 17 residues. The trim removed 8 bases at V and 0 bases at J, leaving 15 bases unmatched. Germline assignment: CDR1 SGHRS and CDR2 YFSETQ.

V is TRBV11-3 and J is TRBJ2-1; no firm D call. This CDR3 comprises 13 residues. V was cut by 3 bases and J by 1 base, with 4 bases left in between. Germline CDR1 is SGHNT and CDR2 is YENEEA. The CDR3 sequence: CASSFGSYNEQFF. The DNA of the CDR3 is TGTGCCAGCAGCTTTGGGTCCTACAATGAGCAGTTCTTC. The entire variable domain, with the rest obtained from reference TRBV11-3 and TRBJ2-1, is as follows: EAGVVQSPRYKIIEKKQPVAFWCNPISGHNTLYWYLQNLGQGPELLIRYENEEAVDDSQLPKDRFSAERLKGVDSTLKIQPAELGDSAVYLCASSFGSYNEQFFGPGTRLTVL.

This chain connects TRBV14 to TRBJ2-5; 7 bases are a match to TRBD1. In germline, CDR1 is SGHDN, CDR2 FVKESK. J was trimmed by 5 bases and V by 6 bases; bases with no gene match: 12. CDR3 length equals 15 residues. The CDR3 spells CASSQNRGTGETQYF. In DNA, the CDR3 is TGTGCCAGCAGTCAGAACAGGGGCACGGGGGAGACCCAGTACTTC.

In the case of this clone: Other DNA sequences within the sample encode an identical CDR3. This rearrangement joins TRBV29-1 to TRBJ1-1; D uncertain. With 4 bases removed from V and 1 base from J, the gap between germline ends came to 7 bases. This CDR3 comprises 12 residues. Germline loops: CDR1 SQVTM, CDR2 ANQGSEA. The DNA for the CDR3 is TGCAGCGTTGTCCGGGGGAACACTGAAGCTTTCTTT. Protein: CSVVRGNTEAFF.

The rearrangement links TRBV29-1 to TRBJ1-1; D is perhaps TRBD1 (6 bases). V was trimmed by 6 bases and J by 4 bases, leaving 9 bases between them. In germline, CDR1 is SQVTM, CDR2 ANQGSEA. The CDR3 is 11 amino acids. The CDR3 sequence: CSVRGSTEAFF. The DNA of the CDR3 is TGCAGCGTGAGGGGGTCCACTGAAGCTTTCTTT.

The genes are TRBV10-2 and TRBJ2-1, with no clear D. Trimming stripped 2 bases from V and 6 bases from J, with 2 bases between. Germline V gene data show CDR1 as WSHSY and CDR2 as SAAADI. CDR3 size: 11 residues. CDR3 coding DNA: TGCGCCAGCAGTGAGCCCAATGAGCAGTTCTTC. Protein: CASSEPNEQFF.

This chain connects TRBV7-2 to TRBJ2-3; a weak D match, TRBD2 (5 bases). Deletions cut 5 bases from V and 5 bases from J, with 11 bases between. CDR3 length: 13 amino acids. Germline lookup yields CDR1 SGHTA and CDR2 FQGNSA. CDR3 coding DNA: TGTGCCAGCAGCCCGGGGTGGGGAGATACGCAGTATTTT. Translated, it gives CASSPGWGDTQYF. Full variable domain (outside the CDR3, taken from reference TRBV7-2 and TRBJ2-3): GAGVSQSPSNKVTEKGKDVELRCDPISGHTALYWYRQSLGQGLEFLIYFQGNSAPDKSGLPSDRFSAERTGGSVSTLTIQRTQQEDSAVYLCASSPGWGDTQYFGPGTRLTVL.

The chain employs TRBV7-2 and TRBJ2-1, with TRBD2 matching over 10 bases. In germline, CDR1 is SGHTA, CDR2 FQGNSA. V lost 1 base, J lost 8 bases, and 8 bases stayed unmatched. CDR3 length: 16 amino acids. As DNA, the CDR3 is TGTGCCAGCAGCTTAGTGGTACTAGCGGGGTCCCATGAGCAGTTCTTC. Protein product: CASSLVVLAGSHEQFF.

This chain uses TRBV2 with TRBJ1-1, with TRBD1 identical over 8 bases. The CDR3 is made up of 18 amino acids. Trimming took 3 bases from V and 5 from J; bases not matched to a gene: 17. CDR1 and CDR2 (germline): SNHLY, FYNNEI. The CDR3 sequence: CASSEQGASRGRRTEAFF. The CDR3 DNA is TGTGCCAGCAGTGAGCAGGGGGCGTCCCGGGGGCGACGAACTGAAGCTTTCTTT.

The V call is TRBV19, the J call TRBJ2-3; no definite D call. Trimming took 4 bases from V and 5 from J, leaving 13 bases between them. The CDR3 sequence is 14 residues long. Germline CDR1 is LNHDA and CDR2 is SQIVND (reference sequence). The CDR3 DNA sequence: TGTGCCAGTAGTACCGGTAGGCAAGGAGATACGCAGTATTTT. Amino acids: CASSTGRQGDTQYF.

This chain's CDR3 is CASSLGANSPLHF. DNA of the CDR3: TGTGCCAGCAGTTTAGGGGCTAATTCACCCCTCCACTTT. J is TRBJ1-6 and V is TRBV27, with D possibly matching TRBD1 (5 bases). Germline assignment: CDR1 MNHEY and CDR2 SMNVEV (reference sequence). Trimming removed 2 bases at V and 6 bases at J, with 5 bases between. The CDR3 spans 13 residues.

The chain carries TRBV19 and TRBJ1-4; 7 positions match TRBD1. The CDR3 contains 12 residues. Trimming took 1 base from V and 10 from J; bases not matched to a gene: 0. Germline CDR1 reads LNHDA; CDR2 reads SQIVND (reference sequence). As DNA, the CDR3 is TGTGCCAGTAGTATAGCAGGGGGAAAACTGTTTTTT. Its translation: CASSIAGGKLFF.

The J gene is TRBJ2-5, the V gene TRBV9; 8 bases are a match to TRBD1. The closer fit of TRBJ2-7 to the DNA end suggests the J call may be wrong. Germline V gene data show CDR1 as SGDLS and CDR2 as YYNGEE. The CDR3 has 15 amino acids. CDR3 coding DNA: TGTGCCAGCAGCGTTGACAGGGGCCCAACCTACGAGCAGTACTTC. Its translation: CASSVDRGPTYEQYF.